This TCR beta chain was obtained from a study of spatial heterogeneity in lung cancer. Turning to the study itself: Unique TCR and UMI combinations averaged more than ten appearances each in raw reads.

Study conclusions and caveats: Tumors with more nonsynonymous mutations had more expanded intratumoral alpha and beta TCRs. Coverage estimated for tumor T cells reached 7% to 7.5% for alpha chains and around 12% for beta chains.

The germline V gene has CDR1 LGHNA and CDR2 YNFKEQ. V was clipped by 1 base and J by 10 bases, with 14 bases between them. The CDR3 length is 14 residues. TCRdb reprocessed the 5' RACE reads with MiXCR, giving one entry per CDR3 protein. The table includes about 100,000 distinct CDR3 sequences, about 4.4% detected once. This clonotype has a count of ten or more. Its antigen is currently unknown. Noted time point: sample taken at primary tumor resection. The cohort: over 70 early-stage, untreated non-small cell lung cancer patients. This sequence joins TRBV4-2 and TRBJ2-1, with D possibly TRBD2 on 6 matching bases. The receptor's source is a male donor with early-stage non-small cell lung cancer. Sequencing was performed on lung tumor tissue, taken at surgery. The CDR3: CASSQGMRGREQFF. The CDR3 nucleotides are TGTGCCAGCAGCCAAGGGATGCGGGGCCGGGAGCAGTTCTTC.